These 16 T cell receptor beta chains came from one sample sequenced in a study of shared clonotypes between healthy human individuals (dated by TCRdb to 2020 to 2021). Receptors were amplified or captured by the immunoSEQ multiplex PCR assay. The immuneACCESS repertoire file appears here via TCRdb, limited to in-frame rearrangements. These files lack a portion of the clones; in checked studies, under half of the deficit traces to unresolved V genes, and the cause of the others is not known. This sample is represented by millions of clones; roughly 94% of them were singletons. Jointly, the top ten make up more than 0.1% of the sample. Sequenced input: naive CD4+ T cells sorted from blood. The meaning of the sample's cell subset or site label: CD45RA+ positively selected. Receptors were obtained from a man in his late teens or twenties in good health.

The chain has TRBV6-6 and TRBJ2-7, with 12 bases fitting TRBD1. Looked up from germline, CDR1 is MNHNY and CDR2 is SVGAGI (reference sequence). This CDR3 is built from 16 residues. The trim removed 7 bases at V and 6 bases at J, leaving 13 bases unmatched. The CDR3 here is CASTGPGQGASGEQYF. CDR3 sequence (DNA): TGTGCCAGCACCGGCCCGGGACAGGGGGCAAGTGGCGAGCAGTACTTC.

The rearrangement links TRBV6-1 to TRBJ1-1, with D unresolved. The CDR3 is 11 residues long. The V gene's germline CDR1 is MNHNS and CDR2 SASEGT. With 8 bases removed from V and 3 bases from J, the gap between germline ends came to 7 bases. CDR3 DNA sequence: TGTGCCAGCGGCTGGGACACTGAAGCTTTCTTT. Residues: CASGWDTEAFF.

The V call is TRBV6-6, the J call TRBJ2-5; 9 bases map to TRBD2. Trimming at V came to 6 bases and at J to 5 bases, leaving 7 bases not matched to a gene. Germline loops: CDR1 MNHNY, CDR2 SVGAGI (reference sequence). The CDR3 consists of 14 residues. The CDR3 loop reads CASSRGGAPETQYF. The CDR3 coding sequence is TGTGCCAGCAGCCGCGGGGGGGCCCCGGAGACCCAGTACTTC.

The chain has TRBV30 and TRBJ2-7; weak D call: TRBD1 (6 bases). The CDR3 contains 11 residues. Trimming stripped 4 bases from V and 6 bases from J, with 10 bases between. CDR1 and CDR2 (germline): GTSNPN, SVGIG (reference sequence). Written as DNA, the CDR3 is TGTGCCTGGAAAGCAGGGGTCGAGCAGTACTTC. Protein product: CAWKAGVEQYF.

V gene TRBV28 combines with J gene TRBJ1-1; D is unclear. V lost 6 bases and J 2 bases, leaving 19 bases between the germline ends. The germline V gene encodes CDR1 MDHEN and CDR2 SYDVKM. The CDR3 totals 16 residues. The CDR3 DNA follows: TGTGCCAGCAGCGAGTACGGGAGGTCATTAAACACTGAAGCTTTCTTT. It is translated as CASSEYGRSLNTEAFF.

As concerns this clone: Other DNA sequences of this sample code for an identical CDR3. The chain links TRBV11-2 to TRBJ1-5; D not resolved. V was shortened by 5 bases and J by 0 bases, with 5 bases between the two germline ends. From germline, CDR1 is SGHAT and CDR2 FQNNGV. The CDR3 has 13 residues. DNA for the CDR3: TGTGCCAGCAGCCTAAGTAGCAATCAGCCCCAGCATTTT. Translated: CASSLSSNQPQHF.

The CDR3 sequence is CASSEGQGRYEQYF. In nucleotides, the CDR3 is TGCGCCAGCAGTGAGGGACAGGGGAGGTACGAGCAGTACTTC. The rearrangement links TRBV10-2 to TRBJ2-7; TRBD1 matches 9 bases. The CDR3 totals 14 residues. The germline V gene encodes CDR1 WSHSY and CDR2 SAAADI. The junction had 3 bases not matched to a gene; V was cut back by 2 bases and J by 4 bases.

V is TRBV7-9 and J is TRBJ2-7; D unclear. The germline V and J ends were trimmed by 3 bases and 6 bases, with 12 bases remaining between them. This CDR3 comprises 13 residues. Germline lookup yields CDR1 SEHNR and CDR2 FQNEAQ (reference sequence). This chain's CDR3 is CASSFGRMGEQYF. CDR3 in DNA: TGTGCCAGCAGCTTCGGCAGGATGGGCGAGCAGTACTTC. Together with reference TRBV7-9 and TRBJ2-7, the CDR3 gives the full variable domain: DTGVSQNPRHKITKRGQNVTFRCDPISEHNRLYWYRQTLGQGPEFLTYFQNEAQLEKSRLLSDRFSAERPKGSFSTLEIQRTEQGDSAMYLCASSFGRMGEQYFGPGTRLTVT.

The V and J genes are TRBV28 and TRBJ2-1; 9 bases agree with TRBD1. The CDR3 is 15 residues long. Germline V gives CDR1 MDHEN, CDR2 SYDVKM. Trimming removed 6 bases from V and 3 bases from J; junction bases left unmatched: 6. The CDR3 loop is CASSLQGQGYNEQFF. The CDR3 DNA is TGTGCCAGCAGCCTACAGGGACAGGGCTACAATGAGCAGTTCTTC. The whole variable domain, remainder taken from reference TRBV28 and TRBJ2-1, is DVKVTQSSRYLVKRTGEKVFLECVQDMDHENMFWYRQDPGLGLRLIYFSYDVKMKEKGDIPEGYSVSREKKERFSLILESASTNQTSMYLCASSLQGQGYNEQFFGPGTRLTVL.

This chain connects TRBV7-8 to TRBJ2-7; D perhaps matches TRBD1 (6 bases). The germline CDR1 and CDR2 sequences are SGHVS and FQNEAQ. The CDR3 has 15 residues. The V and J ends lost 3 bases and 3 bases respectively, with 15 bases between them. The CDR3 sequence is CASSFLQGALYEQYF. Written as DNA, the CDR3 is TGTGCCAGCAGCTTCCTACAGGGAGCGCTCTACGAGCAGTACTTC.

This clone was picked up one time. The chain carries TRBV27 and TRBJ2-7, with D possibly called TRBD1 or TRBD2 (5 bases each). This CDR3 is built from 13 residues. V gave up 0 bases and J gave up 13 bases, with 16 bases separating them. CDR1 and CDR2 from the germline V gene are MNHEY and SMNVEV (reference sequence). The CDR3 loop reads CASSLSSTGRPYF. The CDR3 DNA reads as TGTGCCAGCAGTTTATCATCAACGGGACGCCCCTACTTC.

This clone was recorded only once. J is TRBJ2-5 and V is TRBV10-3; 7 nucleotides agree with TRBD2. This CDR3 is built from 15 residues. Unmatched junction bases numbered 15, after V lost 10 bases and J lost 4 bases. Looked up from germline, CDR1 is ENHRY and CDR2 is SYGVKD. CDR3: CATGTSAGFAETQYF. In nucleotides, the CDR3 is TGTGCCACCGGAACCTCAGCGGGGTTCGCAGAGACCCAGTACTTC.

The rearrangement joins TRBV7-9 to TRBJ2-7, with D uncertain. V lost 5 bases and J 0 bases, leaving 14 bases between the germline ends. The CDR3 totals 15 residues. CDR1 is SEHNR, CDR2 FQNEAQ, per germline (reference sequence). The CDR3 reads CASSLSSPSSYEQYF. The CDR3 DNA reads as TGTGCCAGCAGCCTCAGCTCACCTAGCTCCTACGAGCAGTACTTC. Combining the CDR3 with reference TRBV7-9 and TRBJ2-7 gives the whole variable domain DTGVSQNPRHKITKRGQNVTFRCDPISEHNRLYWYRQTLGQGPEFLTYFQNEAQLEKSRLLSDRFSAERPKGSFSTLEIQRTEQGDSAMYLCASSLSSPSSYEQYFGPGTRLTVT.

The rearrangement links TRBV5-1 to TRBJ2-5, with D tentatively TRBD1 (6 bases). V shed 4 bases and J shed 4 bases, with 14 bases lying between them. The CDR3 loop spans 14 amino acids. The germline CDR1 and CDR2 sequences are SGHRS and YFSETQ. The CDR3 loop reads CASSPQGGVETQYF. Here the CDR3 DNA reads TGCGCCAGCAGCCCACAGGGTGGTGTAGAGACCCAGTACTTC.

The chain carries TRBV5-1 and TRBJ2-2, with 8 positions matching TRBD2. This CDR3 contains 15 residues. Germline assignment: CDR1 SGHRS and CDR2 YFSETQ. The V gene end was trimmed by 0 bases and the J gene end by 5 bases; junction bases not matched to a gene: 3. CDR3 in DNA: TGCGCCAGCAGCTTGGTGGGACTAGAGACCGGGGAGCTGTTTTTT. Amino acid sequence: CASSLVGLETGELFF.

The chain uses TRBV10-1 and TRBJ2-5; weak D call: TRBD2 (5 bases). The germline CDR1 and CDR2 sequences are WNHNN and SYGVQD (reference sequence). Trimming shortened V by 2 bases and J by 5 bases, and 12 bases separated the two germline ends. CDR3 length: 14 amino acids. DNA of the CDR3: TGCGCCAGCAGTGAGAACCGAGGGTGGGAGACCCAGTACTTC. It specifies CASSENRGWETQYF.